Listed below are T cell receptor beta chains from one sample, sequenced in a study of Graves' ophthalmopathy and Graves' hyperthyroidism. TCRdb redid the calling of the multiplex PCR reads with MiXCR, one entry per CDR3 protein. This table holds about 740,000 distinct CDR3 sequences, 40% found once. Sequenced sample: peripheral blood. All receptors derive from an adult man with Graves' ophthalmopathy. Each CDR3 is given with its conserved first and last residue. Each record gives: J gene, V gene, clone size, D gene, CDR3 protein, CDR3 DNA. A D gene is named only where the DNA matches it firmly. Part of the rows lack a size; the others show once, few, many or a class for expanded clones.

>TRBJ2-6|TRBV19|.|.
CATKEDSGANVPTF
TGTGCCACCAAAGAGGACTCCGGGGCCAACGTCCCGACTTTC
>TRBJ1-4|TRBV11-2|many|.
CASSKRGGGGEKLFF
TGTGCCAGCAGCAAACGCGGGGGCGGAGGTGAAAAACTGTTTTTT
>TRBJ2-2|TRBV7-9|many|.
CASSPMVADTGELFF
TGTGCTAGCAGCCCTATGGTAGCGGACACCGGGGAGCTGTTTTTT
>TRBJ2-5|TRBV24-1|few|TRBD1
CATSDVGTGVPQETQYF
TGTGCCACCAGTGACGTAGGGACAGGGGTTCCCCAAGAGACCCAGTACTTC
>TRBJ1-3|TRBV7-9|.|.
CASSLMGGAVGNTIYF
TGTGCCAGCAGCTTGATGGGGGGCGCCGTAGGAAACACCATATATTTT
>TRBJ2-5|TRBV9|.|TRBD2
CASGLAPGGGKGETQYF
TGTGCTAGTGGTTTGGCGCCCGGCGGGGGAAAGGGAGAGACCCAGTACTTC
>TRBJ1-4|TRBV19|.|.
CASSRGARWRTNEKLFF
TGTGCCAGTAGTAGAGGGGCACGTTGGCGGACTAATGAAAAACTGTTTTTT
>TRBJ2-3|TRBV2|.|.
CASSASVDNSDTQYF
TGTGCCAGCAGTGCTTCGGTTGACAACTCAGATACGCAGTATTTT
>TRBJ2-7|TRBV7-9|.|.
CASRRDLTYEQYF
TGTGCCAGCAGACGGGACCTAACCTACGAGCAGTACTTC
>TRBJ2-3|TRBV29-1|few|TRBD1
CSVENRGRTDTQYF
TGCAGCGTGGAAAACAGGGGGCGGACAGATACGCAGTATTTT
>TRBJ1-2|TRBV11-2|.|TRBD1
CASTGTGVVYGYTF
TGCGCCAGCACCGGGACAGGGGTAGTCTATGGCTACACCTTC
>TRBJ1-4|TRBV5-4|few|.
CASSWGDGGPDEKLFF
TGTGCCAGCAGCTGGGGGGACGGTGGACCTGATGAAAAACTGTTTTTT
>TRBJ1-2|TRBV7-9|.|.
CASSHDRQGWVYGYTF
TGTGCCAGCAGCCATGACCGGCAGGGGTGGGTCTATGGCTACACCTTC
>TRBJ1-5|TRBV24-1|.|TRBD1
CASSRTGGYDQPQHF
TGTGCCAGCAGTCGGACAGGGGGATACGATCAGCCCCAGCATTTT
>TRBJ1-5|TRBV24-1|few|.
CAIVATSNQPQHF
TGTGCCATCGTCGCGACTAGCAATCAGCCCCAGCATTTT
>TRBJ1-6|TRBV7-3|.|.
CASSTRESPLHF
TGTGCCAGCAGCACGCGGGAGTCACCCCTCCACTTT
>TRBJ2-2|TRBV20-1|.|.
CSARVGASGELFF
TGCAGTGCTAGAGTAGGGGCCTCCGGGGAGCTGTTTTTT
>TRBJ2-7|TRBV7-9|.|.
CASSKEGDSYEQYF
TGTGCCAGCAGTAAGGAGGGGGACTCCTACGAGCAGTACTTC
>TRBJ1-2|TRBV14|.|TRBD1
CASSQGTGHYGYTF
TGTGCCAGCAGCCAAGGGACAGGACACTATGGCTACACCTTC
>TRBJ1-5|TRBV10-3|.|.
CASRGRAHQPQHF
TGTGCTAGCAGAGGCAGGGCGCATCAGCCCCAGCATTTT
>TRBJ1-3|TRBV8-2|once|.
CGSSLDSSSRSGNTIYF
TGTGGCAGCAGCTTAGACTCCTCCTCTCGCTCTGGAAACACCATATATTTT
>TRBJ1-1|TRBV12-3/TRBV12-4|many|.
CASRRWYTEAFF
TGTGCCAGCCGACGGTGGTACACTGAAGCTTTCTTT
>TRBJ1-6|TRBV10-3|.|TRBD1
CAISVSGTGASPLHF
TGTGCCATCAGCGTAAGCGGGACAGGGGCCTCACCCCTCCACTTT
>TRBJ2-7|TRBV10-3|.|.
CAISESKGTTRF
TGTGCCATCAGTGAGTCTAAGGGAACGACTCGCTTC
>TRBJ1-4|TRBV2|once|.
CATKTDAADEKLFF
TGTGCCACCAAGACTGACGCTGCGGATGAAAAACTGTTTTTT
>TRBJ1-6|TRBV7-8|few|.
CASSLGQPKTKNSPLHF
TGTGCCAGCAGCTTAGGTCAGCCCAAAACTAAAAATTCACCCCTCCACTTT
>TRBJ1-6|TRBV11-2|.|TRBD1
CASSLIKETGVLPRRSPLHF
TGTGCCAGCAGCTTAATTAAAGAGACAGGGGTCCTCCCGAGACGTTCACCCCTCCACTTT
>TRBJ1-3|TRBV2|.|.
CASGERGNTIYF
TGTGCCAGCGGTGAGAGGGGAAACACCATATATTTT
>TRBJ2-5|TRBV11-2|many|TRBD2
CASSEGAGEETQYF
TGTGCCAGCAGCGAGGGAGCGGGGGAAGAGACCCAGTACTTC
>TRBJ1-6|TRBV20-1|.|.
CSARGDIGSYNSPLHF
TGCAGTGCTAGAGGGGACATAGGCTCCTATAATTCACCCCTCCACTTT
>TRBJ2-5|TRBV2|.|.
CASSEVSGHQQPQYF
TGTGCCAGCAGTGAAGTCTCAGGGCACCAACAGCCCCAGTACTTC
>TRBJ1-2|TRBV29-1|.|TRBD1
CSADRGSYGYTF
TGCAGCGCAGACAGGGGGTCCTATGGCTACACCTTC
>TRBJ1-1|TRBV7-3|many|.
CASSLDLSTEAFF
TGTGCCAGCAGCTTAGACCTCAGCACTGAAGCTTTCTTT
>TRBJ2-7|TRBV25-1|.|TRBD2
CASSYLAGGHANEQYF
TGTGCCAGCAGTTATCTAGCGGGAGGCCATGCAAACGAGCAGTACTTC
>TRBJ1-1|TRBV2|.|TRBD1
CASSYRTGQPNTEAFF
TGTGCCAGCAGTTATAGGACAGGGCAACCGAACACTGAAGCTTTCTTT
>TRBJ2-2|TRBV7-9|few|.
CASYKSTGTGELFF
TGTGCCAGCTACAAATCGACAGGCACCGGGGAGCTGTTTTTT
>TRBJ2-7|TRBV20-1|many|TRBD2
CSARDPAGGSYEQYF
TGCAGTGCTAGAGATCCCGCGGGAGGTTCCTACGAGCAGTACTTC
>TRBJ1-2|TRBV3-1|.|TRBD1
CASSQDPTGSYYGYTF
TGTGCCAGCAGCCAAGATCCGACAGGGTCGTACTATGGCTACACCTTC
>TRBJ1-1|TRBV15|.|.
CATSRVGELNTEAFF
TGTGCCACCAGCAGAGTGGGGGAGCTGAACACTGAAGCTTTCTTT
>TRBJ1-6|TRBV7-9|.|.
CASSLEGSPLHF
TGTGCCAGCAGCTTAGAGGGTTCACCCCTCCACTTT
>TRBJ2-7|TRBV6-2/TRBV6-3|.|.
CASSYPSISSCEQYF
TGTGCCAGCAGTTACCCATCCATTAGCTCGTGCGAGCAGTACTTC
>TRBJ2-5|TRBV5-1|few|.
CASSTGRTQYF
TGCGCCAGCAGCACGGGGCGGACCCAGTACTTC
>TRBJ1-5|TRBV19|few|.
CASRQNRILQGDQHF
TGTGCCAGTAGACAAAATCGGATATTACAGGGAGATCAGCATTTT
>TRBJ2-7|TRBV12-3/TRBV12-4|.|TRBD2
CASSLEGSGRGNEQYF
TGTGCCAGCAGTTTAGAAGGTAGCGGGAGGGGGAACGAGCAGTACTTC
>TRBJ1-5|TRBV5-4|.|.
CASSFLVGINQPQHF
TGTGCCAGCAGCTTTCTCGTTGGGATCAATCAGCCCCAGCATTTT
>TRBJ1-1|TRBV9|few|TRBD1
CASSPTRTGAMNTEAFF
TGTGCCAGCAGCCCTACCCGGACAGGGGCCATGAACACTGAAGCTTTCTTT
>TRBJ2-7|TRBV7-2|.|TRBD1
CASSQAGQGLSYEQYF
TGCGCCAGCAGCCAGGCCGGACAGGGCCTCTCCTACGAGCAGTACTTC
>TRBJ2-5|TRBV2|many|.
CASSDGGAKTQYF
TGTGCCAGCAGTGACGGGGGCGCGAAGACCCAGTACTTC
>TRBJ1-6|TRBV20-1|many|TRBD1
CSAQTGGLDSSPLHF
TGCAGTGCTCAGACAGGGGGATTGGATAGTTCACCCCTCCACTTT
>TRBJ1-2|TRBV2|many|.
CASSLTETNLDNYGYTF
TGTGCCAGCAGCCTGACAGAGACGAACCTGGATAACTATGGCTACACCTTC
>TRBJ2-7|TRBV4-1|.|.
CASSQSRVAYEQYF
TGTGCCAGCAGCCAGAGCAGGGTAGCCTACGAGCAGTACTTC